This T cell receptor beta chain was found in a study of T cells after posttransplantation cyclophosphamide. V lost 4 bases to trimming and J lost 1 base, with 11 bases between them. This CDR3 is 15 amino acids long. Germline CDR1 reads KGHSH; CDR2 reads LQKENI. Using immunoSEQ multiplex PCR, the repertoire was profiled, and TCRdb retains in-frame clones only, with some absent. The sample yields 51,000 or so clones, roughly 94% seen once. The specimen was PBMCs. The rearrangement uses TRBV18 and TRBJ1-5; D perhaps matches TRBD1 (5 bases). This clonotype originated in a woman between 25 and 40 years old in good health and a related stem cell transplant donor. The CDR3 coding sequence is TGTGCCAGCTCACAGGCAGGGTCGAGCAATCAGCCCCAGCATTTT. Protein sequence: CASSQAGSSNQPQHF.